This entry lists 26 T cell receptor beta chains sequenced from one sample in a study of blood T cells in healthy people across ages. The authors ran a second PCR of about 6 to 11 cycles using a sample-barcoded 5' primer and a J-beta primer mix. Via MiXCR, TCRdb re-called the 5' RACE reads, giving one row per CDR3 protein. The repertoire includes about 590,000 distinct CDR3 sequences, roughly 31% of them detected once, and 15% to 18% sits in the top ten. Sequences were obtained from blood. These receptors were obtained from an elderly woman in good health.

The chain joins TRBV20-1 to TRBJ2-7; D might be TRBD2 (6 bases). Trimming removed 0 bases from V and 1 base from J, with 16 bases in between. Germline lookup yields CDR1 DFQATT and CDR2 SNEGSKA (reference sequence). The length of the CDR3 is 16 residues. CDR3 in DNA: TGCAGTGCTAGAGATGGTGGGAAAGGACTATCCTACGAGCAGTACTTC. Protein product: CSARDGGKGLSYEQYF.

The rearrangement joins TRBV12-3 or TRBV12-4 to TRBJ2-3, with TRBD1 matching 8 bases. The J segment lost 4 bases and the V segment lost 4 bases, leaving 10 bases of the junction unmatched. The CDR3 consists of 16 residues. The CDR3 here is CASSWGTGVSSDTQYF. For the CDR3, the DNA is TGTGCCAGCAGTTGGGGGACAGGAGTGAGCTCAGATACGCAGTATTTT.

There are many counts of this clonotype. This chain joins TRBV30 and TRBJ2-7; 7 bases are shared with TRBD1. V trimming: 1 base; J trimming: 2 bases; junction bases outside the gene matches: 11. In germline, CDR1 is GTSNPN, CDR2 SVGIG (reference sequence). The CDR3 covers 16 residues. CDR3 bases: TGTGCCTGGAGTGCTTTGGGGACAGTGGGAACCTACGAGCAGTACTTC. This translates into CAWSALGTVGTYEQYF.

This clonotype was recorded at least ten times. DNA for the CDR3: TGTGCCAGCATCCCCCGCGGGATGAGCACAGATACGCAGTATTTT. Its translation: CASIPRGMSTDTQYF. This chain connects TRBV6-2 or TRBV6-3 to TRBJ2-3; maybe TRBD2 (6 bases). CDR3 length: 15 residues. Germline CDR1 and CDR2: MNHEY and SVGEGT. Deletions cut 7 bases from V and 0 bases from J, with 14 bases between.

This clonotype was observed a handful of times. This may stem from a read error, because a much larger clone lies one nucleotide away. The chain couples TRBV20-1 to TRBJ2-7; 8 nucleotides align to TRBD1. The CDR3 sequence is 14 residues long. J gave up 3 bases and V 6 bases, and 10 bases lay outside the gene matches. Germline CDR1 is DFQATT and CDR2 is SNEGSKA (reference sequence). The CDR3 DNA reads as TGCAGTGCAACCTTTACAACAGGGGGCTACGAGCAGTACTTC. It codes for CSATFTTGGYEQYF.

Regarding this clonotype: A read error is possible here, since a much larger clone lies one base away. The chain uses TRBV3-1 and TRBJ2-1; D may match TRBD1 or TRBD2 (6 bases each). This CDR3 is built from 15 residues. Germline loops: CDR1 LGHDT, CDR2 YNNKEL (reference sequence). CDR3 DNA: TGTGCCGGCAGCCAACCCAGGGGACTCTTTAATGAGCAGTTCTTC. This sequence encodes CAGSQPRGLFNEQFF.

This clonotype was counted ten times or more. J is TRBJ2-7 and V is TRBV6-9, with D possibly being TRBD1 (8 bases). This CDR3 has 16 amino acids. The V and J ends lost 0 bases and 3 bases respectively, with 15 bases between them. Germline CDR1 reads MNHGY; CDR2 reads SVAAGI. The chain's CDR3 is CASSYSDREGDYEQYF. The DNA for the CDR3 is TGTGCCAGCAGTTATTCGGACAGGGAGGGGGACTACGAGCAGTACTTC.

As regards this clonotype: A much bigger clone sits one base away, suggesting this may be a read error. The chain couples TRBV29-1 to TRBJ1-2; TRBD1 aligns across 8 bases. CDR1 and CDR2 from the germline V gene are SQVTM and ANQGSEA. V lost 7 bases to trimming and J lost 2 bases; unmatched junction nucleotides: 3. This CDR3 has 12 residues. CDR3 region: CSGGDRNYGYTF. The CDR3 region has the DNA TGCAGCGGTGGGGACAGGAACTATGGCTACACCTTC.

This clonotype was detected a few times. A read error may be the cause here, since a much bigger clone is one base away. The V gene is TRBV5-1, the J gene TRBJ2-5; maybe TRBD1 (6 bases). Deletions cut 4 bases from V and 11 bases from J, with 18 bases between. Germline V gives CDR1 SGHRS, CDR2 YFSETQ. The CDR3 is made up of 13 amino acids. This chain's CDR3 is CASSRGGSGEQYF. CDR3 sequence (DNA): TGCGCCAGCAGCCGTGGGGGCTCGGGTGAGCAGTACTTC.

This clonotype showed up many times. The chain joins TRBV4-2 to TRBJ1-6, with TRBD1 as a possible D gene (5 bases). There are 18 residues in the CDR3. The germline CDR1 and CDR2 sequences are LGHNA and YNFKEQ. Trimming cost V 0 bases and J 0 bases, with 12 bases left between them. The CDR3 sequence: CASSQEGGGSSYNSPLHF. CDR3 sequence (DNA): TGTGCCAGCAGCCAAGAAGGCGGGGGGAGCTCCTATAATTCACCCCTCCACTTT.

A remark on this clonotype: A much larger clone sits a single nucleotide away, making a read error possible. V gene TRBV20-1 combines with J gene TRBJ1-6; TRBD1 aligns across 7 bases. The germline V gene has CDR1 DFQATT and CDR2 SNEGSKA (reference sequence). The CDR3 length is 15 residues. The CDR3 sequence is CREEKGGINGSPRHF. The CDR3 DNA sequence: TGCAGGGAAGAAAAAGGGGGCATCAATGGTTCACCCCGCCACTTT.

This clonotype was counted a few times. The V call is TRBV4-1, the J call TRBJ1-1; weak D call: TRBD1 (6 bases). V was trimmed by 0 bases and J by 2 bases, leaving 13 bases between them. Germline CDR1 and CDR2: MGHRA and YSYEKL. The CDR3 extends over 16 amino acids. This CDR3 reads CASSQDRGGFNTEAFF. In DNA, the CDR3 is TGCGCCAGCAGCCAAGACAGGGGAGGGTTTAACACTGAAGCTTTCTTT.

Comment on this clonotype: With a much larger clone just one base away, this may be a read error. J is TRBJ2-5 and V is TRBV20-1; 7 bases line up with TRBD1. Losses at the gene ends were 0 bases for V and 11 bases for J; bases not matched to a gene: 12. CDR1 and CDR2 (germline): DFQATT, SNEGSKA (reference sequence). This CDR3 comprises 14 residues. The CDR3 loop is CSARDTQQGNEQYF. Here the CDR3 DNA reads TGCAGTGCTAGAGATACCCAACAGGGGAATGAGCAGTACTTC.

This clonotype was seen ten or more times. The chain uses TRBV2 and TRBJ2-3; TRBD1 agrees at 12 bases. The CDR3 length is 12 residues. The V gene end was trimmed by 11 bases and the J gene end by 6 bases; junction bases not matched to a gene: 3. Per germline, CDR1 SNHLY and CDR2 FYNNEI. CDR3 sequence: CAGTGGIDTQYF. As DNA, the CDR3 is TGTGCCGGGACAGGGGGCATTGATACGCAGTATTTT. The full variable domain, with the rest looked up from reference TRBV2 and TRBJ2-3, is EPEVTQTPSHQVTQMGQEVILRCVPISNHLYFYWYRQILGQKVEFLVSFYNNEISEKSEIFDDQFSVERPDGSNFTLKIRSTKLEDSAMYFCAGTGGIDTQYFGPGTRLTVL.

This sequence joins TRBV20-1 and TRBJ1-1, with TRBD1 as a possible D gene (5 bases). Deletions cut 3 bases from V and 6 bases from J, with 8 bases between. CDR1 is DFQATT, CDR2 SNEGSKA, per germline (reference sequence). The CDR3 has 11 residues. The CDR3 DNA sequence: TGCAGTGCTAGGCAGGGCCCTGAAGCTTTCTTT. Translating gives CSARQGPEAFF.

This clonotype was recorded many times. The chain combines TRBV9 with TRBJ2-3, with D unclear. This CDR3 is built from 16 residues. CDR1 and CDR2 from the germline V gene are SGDLS and YYNGEE. V lost 3 bases and J lost 5, with 19 bases in between. This chain's CDR3 is CASSGPRVVGGDTQYF. CDR3 nucleotides: TGTGCCAGCAGCGGCCCTCGGGTCGTTGGTGGAGATACGCAGTATTTT.

The chain is built from TRBV30 and TRBJ2-7; D is perhaps TRBD2 (7 bases). Per the germline V gene, CDR1 is GTSNPN and CDR2 is SVGIG (reference sequence). V gave up 3 bases and J gave up 7 bases, with 16 bases separating them. This CDR3 is built from 13 residues. CDR3 protein: CAWRGGRDNEQYF. The CDR3 nucleotides read TGTGCCTGGAGGGGGGGGCGCGACAATGAGCAGTACTTC.

Points on this clonotype: Relative to the germline gene, one junction end is altered; a read error may explain this. V is TRBV20-1 and J is TRBJ1-4, with TRBD1 matching over 7 bases. CDR3 size: 12 residues. Germline assignment: CDR1 DFQATT and CDR2 SNEGSKA (reference sequence). CDR3 sequence reads: CSLDRLSEKLFF. The CDR3 DNA reads as TGCAGCCTGGACAGGCTTAGTGAAAAATTGTTTTTT.

This clonotype was observed many times. The rearrangement joins TRBV12-3 or TRBV12-4 to TRBJ2-5, with TRBD2 matching over 10 bases. V trimming: 2 bases; J trimming: 2 bases; junction bases outside the gene matches: 5. This CDR3 is 16 amino acids long. CDR3 sequence: CASSLSPAGGQETQYF. The CDR3 nucleotides are TGTGCCAGCAGTTTAAGCCCAGCGGGGGGGCAAGAGACCCAGTACTTC.

This clonotype occurred many times. The V call is TRBV20-1, the J call TRBJ2-3; TRBD1 agrees at 10 bases. The CDR3 is 15 amino acids. CDR1 DFQATT and CDR2 SNEGSKA come from the germline V gene (reference sequence). With V trimmed by 5 bases and J by 4 bases, 9 bases remained unmatched. CDR3 amino acids: CSAPGDRGNSDTQYF. The CDR3, as DNA: TGCAGTGCTCCCGGGGACAGGGGAAATTCAGATACGCAGTATTTT.

The chain employs TRBV6-2 or TRBV6-3 and TRBJ2-3; TRBD2 matches at 12 bases. The CDR3 runs 16 residues. CDR1 and CDR2 from the germline V gene are MNHEY and SVGEGT. The junction had 14 bases not matched to a gene; V was cut back by 10 bases and J by 6 bases. As DNA, the CDR3 is TGTGCCACCCAGTTAAGGACTAGCGGGGATCTGGATACGCAGTATTTT. Amino acids: CATQLRTSGDLDTQYF.

The chain employs TRBV5-4 and TRBJ1-2; no definite D call. Per the germline V gene, CDR1 is SGHNT and CDR2 is YYREEE (reference sequence). This CDR3 comprises 14 residues. V shed 5 bases and J shed 4 bases, with 15 bases lying between them. CDR3 DNA sequence: TGTGCCAGCAGTTTGCCGCAGCGAGGCTATGGCTACACCTTC. It yields the protein CASSLPQRGYGYTF.

This chain connects TRBV7-9 to TRBJ2-3; no firm D call. CDR1 and CDR2 from the germline V gene are SEHNR and FQNEAQ (reference sequence). The ends were cut back, 5 bases at V and 4 bases at J, with 10 bases in the middle. The CDR3 loop spans 13 amino acids. This chain's CDR3 is CASSPVPADTQYF. In nucleotides, the CDR3 is TGTGCCAGCAGCCCAGTTCCCGCAGATACGCAGTATTTT.

As to this clonotype: This may come from a read error, since a much larger clone is one base off. CDR3 coding DNA: TGTACCAGCTCACTCCCCGGGACCGATGACTCTGGGGCCAACGTCCTGACTTTC. Amino acids: CTSSLPGTDDSGANVLTF. This chain uses TRBV18 with TRBJ2-6; possibly TRBD1 or TRBD2 for D (5 bases each). Per germline, CDR1 KGHSH and CDR2 LQKENI. CDR3 length equals 18 residues.

This clonotype occurred many times. The chain employs TRBV20-1 and TRBJ1-5; D unclear. Germline CDR1 is DFQATT and CDR2 is SNEGSKA (reference sequence). The CDR3 has 13 residues. The V end lost 3 bases, the J end lost 3 bases, and 9 bases lay between the germline ends. The CDR3 DNA is TGCAGTGCTAGTTTGGGTACCAATCAGCCCCAGCATTTT. The encoded protein is CSASLGTNQPQHF.

Many counts were recorded for this clonotype. CDR3 nucleotides: TGTGCCAGCAGTGGCCGAGGGACAGTATCCTACAATGAGCAGTTCTTC. Protein product: CASSGRGTVSYNEQFF. The rearrangement joins TRBV6-2 or TRBV6-3 to TRBJ2-1; 7 bases are a match to TRBD1. J gave up 1 base and V 5 bases, and 8 bases lay outside the gene matches. CDR3 size: 16 residues. The germline V gene has CDR1 MNHEY and CDR2 SVGEGT.